The clone carrying this T cell receptor beta chain was found many times. Its cognate antigen is unknown. These data originate in a study of identical twins. Study-level results: Memory repertoires showed no such pattern, whereas abundant cord blood beta clonotypes carried fewer insertions. Conclusions rested on cross-sectional statistics rather than following the same donors. Within twin pairs, the out-of-frame alpha sequences they shared showed excess low generation probability.

The junction had 6 bases not matched to a gene; V was cut back by 2 bases and J by 4 bases. The CDR3 has 15 amino acids. Germline V gene sequence: CDR1 MNHEY, CDR2 SVGAGI. Through template switching, a universal primer site was introduced, and the cDNA contained unique molecular identifiers. TCRdb redid the calling of the 5' RACE reads with MiXCR, one entry per CDR3 protein. This table has roughly 200,000 distinct CDR3 sequences, less than 8% appearing once. These data were likewise used in another study, on yellow fever vaccine responses in identical twins.

Input material: memory (CD45RO+) T cells sorted from blood. The receptor was isolated from a woman under 30 in good health. The chain links TRBV6-5 to TRBJ1-1; 8 bases fit TRBD1. The CDR3 here is CASSYPGQGGTEAFF. The CDR3 bases are TGTGCCAGCAGTTACCCAGGACAGGGCGGCACTGAAGCTTTCTTT.